Only a few counts were recorded for the clone carrying this TCR beta chain. Antigen unknown. The data stem from a study of response to subunit inactivated influenza vaccine. Whole-study findings and limits: A suggestion made by the authors is that each seasonal influenza vaccination recruits few new T cells.

TCRdb re-derived calls from the RT-PCR reads in MiXCR, one entry per CDR3 protein. The sample lists 540,000 or so distinct CDR3 sequences; about an eighth were seen once. V dropped 4 bases and J dropped 10 bases, with 12 bases sitting between them. Germline CDR1 is SGHRS and CDR2 is YFSETQ. The CDR3 consists of 12 residues. Source: PBMCs from blood, taken about 6 weeks after vaccination. The TCR was taken from a man aged 50-60 years who received an inactivated influenza vaccine. V and J are TRBV5-1 and TRBJ2-1; D gene ambiguous. CDR3 protein: CASSVNRNEQFF. In DNA form, the CDR3 reads TGCGCCAGCAGCGTAAACAGAAACGAGCAGTTCTTC.